This T cell receptor (beta chain) was sequenced for a study of blood T cell dynamics during melanoma immunotherapy. As for time point: pre-treatment baseline. TCRdb's copy holds only in-frame clones and misses some; the assay was immunoSEQ multiplex PCR. The sample has around 13,000 clones; about 90% are singletons. With 3 bases removed from V and 0 bases from J, the gap between germline ends came to 9 bases. Looked up from germline, CDR1 is LNHDA and CDR2 is SQIVND (reference sequence). The CDR3 covers 15 residues. This sample comprised blood, obtained from a patient treated with checkpoint blockade. V usage is TRBV19 and J usage is TRBJ1-3; no reliable D call. The source is a human donor with melanoma. CDR3 protein: CASSIDVSSGNTIYF. CDR3 coding DNA: TGTGCCAGTAGTATTGACGTTTCCTCTGGAAACACCATATATTTT.